This is a list of T cell receptor beta chains from one sample in a study of shared clonotypes between healthy human individuals. Here immunoSEQ multiplex PCR was the method, and the copy in TCRdb shows in-frame clones only, minus some. The sample contains about 700,000 clones, about 91% of which appear only once. The specimen sequenced was naive CD8+ T cells sorted from blood. All receptors derive from a man aged 25 to 45 in good health. Both conserved end residues are part of each CDR3. A D gene is named only where the DNA matches it firmly. The size of a clone is reported for some rows only, either as once, few or many, or as a class for expanded clones.

j_gene | d_gene | v_gene | abundance | CDR3aa | CDR3nt
TRBJ1-2 | NA | TRBV6-5 | NA | CASSRVQGNYGYTF | TGTGCCAGCAGTCGCGTACAGGGCAACTATGGCTACACCTTC
TRBJ1-1 | NA | TRBV11-2 | NA | CASSPRQGMNTEAFF | TGTGCCAGCAGCCCACGGCAGGGGATGAACACTGAAGCTTTCTTT
TRBJ2-5 | NA | TRBV5-6 | NA | CASSRDRGREETQYF | TGTGCCAGCAGCCGCGACCGGGGCAGGGAGGAGACCCAGTACTTC
TRBJ1-2 | NA | TRBV5-6 | NA | CASSFPWVRANYGYTF | TGTGCCAGCAGCTTCCCTTGGGTTAGGGCTAACTATGGCTACACCTTC
TRBJ2-7 | NA | TRBV2 | NA | CASSLPPGTRSYEQYF | TGTGCCAGCAGTCTACCTCCCGGGACTCGCTCCTACGAGCAGTACTTC
TRBJ2-5 | NA | TRBV7-2 | NA | CASSLDSGQGQETQYF | TGTGCCAGCAGCTTAGATTCGGGGCAGGGCCAAGAGACCCAGTACTTC
TRBJ2-7 | NA | TRBV10-3 | NA | CAIGLGDLYEQYF | TGTGCCATCGGATTGGGGGACCTCTACGAGCAGTACTTC
TRBJ1-2 | NA | TRBV9 | few | CASSLMEPYGYTF | TGTGCCAGCAGCTTAATGGAGCCCTATGGCTACACCTTC
TRBJ2-7 | NA | TRBV28 | NA | CASSAGTWDYEQYF | TGTGCCAGCAGTGCCGGGACTTGGGACTACGAGCAGTACTTC
TRBJ2-1 | NA | TRBV29-1 | NA | CSVESLGLNEQFF | TGCAGCGTTGAATCGTTGGGCTTGAATGAGCAGTTCTTC
TRBJ2-5 | NA | TRBV10-3 | NA | CAIGGLEETQYF | TGTGCCATCGGCGGCCTAGAAGAGACCCAGTACTTC
TRBJ2-1 | NA | TRBV25-1 | NA | CASSLSGSSYNEQFF | TGTGCCAGCAGTCTTAGCGGAAGCTCCTACAATGAGCAGTTCTTC
TRBJ2-1 | TRBD1 | TRBV28 | few | CASRRQGLHNEQFF | TGTGCCAGCAGGAGACAGGGGTTGCACAATGAGCAGTTCTTC
TRBJ2-7 | NA | TRBV13 | once | CASSLALTYEQYF | TGTGCCAGCAGCTTAGCCCTAACCTACGAGCAGTACTTC
TRBJ1-2 | NA | TRBV27 | once | CASSLSRGGLGYTF | TGTGCCAGCAGTTTGTCGAGGGGGGGTTTGGGCTACACCTTC
TRBJ1-5 | TRBD1 | TRBV27 | once | CASRLTGVNQPQHF | TGTGCCAGCAGACTCACAGGGGTTAATCAGCCCCAGCATTTT
TRBJ1-2 | TRBD1 | TRBV4-3 | NA | CASSQDRGNYGYTF | TGCGCCAGCAGCCAAGACAGGGGGAACTATGGCTACACCTTC
TRBJ2-3 | TRBD2 | TRBV4-1 | NA | CASSLSGSGADTQYF | TGCGCCAGCAGCTTAAGCGGGAGTGGTGCAGATACGCAGTATTTT
TRBJ2-4 | NA | TRBV28 | NA | CASSLQISKNIQYF | TGTGCCAGCAGTTTACAGATATCCAAAAACATTCAGTACTTC
TRBJ2-5 | TRBD2 | TRBV7-9 | NA | CASSLVGLAGGPPRETQYF | TGTGCCAGCAGCTTAGTCGGACTAGCGGGAGGGCCACCCAGGGAGACCCAGTACTTC
TRBJ1-1 | NA | TRBV28 | NA | CASSLLATEAFF | TGTGCCAGCAGTTTACTGGCAACTGAAGCTTTCTTT
TRBJ1-1 | NA | TRBV5-1 | NA | CASSPLNGGTEAFF | TGCGCCAGCAGCCCATTAAATGGCGGCACTGAAGCTTTCTTT
TRBJ1-5 | NA | TRBV10-2 | once | CASRIGVRDNQPQHF | TGCGCCAGCAGAATTGGTGTAAGGGACAATCAGCCCCAGCATTTT
TRBJ2-7 | NA | TRBV6-5 | NA | CASRPTAAGVYEQYF | TGTGCCAGCAGGCCGACGGCCGCAGGGGTCTACGAGCAGTACTTC
TRBJ2-3 | TRBD1 | TRBV27 | NA | CASSPGGSLSTDTQYF | TGTGCCAGCAGTCCAGGGGGTAGCCTTAGCACAGATACGCAGTATTTT
TRBJ2-1 | NA | TRBV15 | NA | CATSNPHEQFF | TGTGCCACCAGCAACCCCCATGAGCAGTTCTTC
TRBJ1-5 | TRBD1 | TRBV19 | NA | CASSIDPRAGTVPFNQPQHF | TGTGCCAGTAGTATAGATCCCAGAGCCGGGACAGTACCTTTCAATCAGCCCCAGCATTTT
TRBJ1-1 | NA | TRBV19 | NA | CASSTVPVNTEAFF | TGTGCCAGTAGTACGGTACCGGTGAACACTGAAGCTTTCTTT
TRBJ2-7 | TRBD2 | TRBV10-2 | NA | CASSESSGLAGSYEQYF | TGCGCCAGCAGTGAGTCCAGCGGACTAGCGGGATCCTACGAGCAGTACTTC
TRBJ2-7 | NA | TRBV9 | NA | CASSVGRGPHTNYEQYF | TGTGCCAGCAGCGTAGGTAGAGGGCCCCATACTAACTACGAGCAGTACTTC
TRBJ2-1 | TRBD2 | TRBV5-1 | NA | CASSLFLAGRNEQFF | TGCGCCAGCAGCTTGTTCCTAGCGGGGCGGAATGAGCAGTTCTTC
TRBJ2-1 | TRBD2 | TRBV7-8 | NA | CASSFQAGGTHEQFF | TGTGCCAGCAGCTTCCAAGCGGGGGGGACCCATGAGCAGTTCTTC